This TCR beta chain was found in a study of blood T cell repertoires in COVID-19. Turning to the study itself: T cells, B-cell-depleted T cells, or PBMCs provided the cDNA or gDNA that served as material.

The germline V gene has CDR1 SGDLS and CDR2 YYNGEE. The V and J ends lost 0 bases and 0 bases respectively, with 3 bases between them. This CDR3 contains 14 residues. Under the authors' procedure: Cell counts per sample came from amplifying reference gene primers. The assay was immunoSEQ multiplex PCR, and TCRdb's table has in-frame clones only and misses some. V and J calls and clone size follow that table, whereas D and trimming were derived from the DNA. The profile shows 350,000 to 450,000 clones, around 87% of them singletons. Seattle patients were enrolled while actively infected and followed longitudinally.

Sequenced: peripheral blood. The gene calls are TRBV9 and TRBJ1-4; D gene ambiguous. The TCR originated in a woman aged 55-70 years with COVID-19, enrolled during active disease. This chain's CDR3 is CASSVGATNEKLFF. For the CDR3, the DNA is TGTGCCAGCAGCGTAGGAGCAACTAATGAAAAACTGTTTTTT.